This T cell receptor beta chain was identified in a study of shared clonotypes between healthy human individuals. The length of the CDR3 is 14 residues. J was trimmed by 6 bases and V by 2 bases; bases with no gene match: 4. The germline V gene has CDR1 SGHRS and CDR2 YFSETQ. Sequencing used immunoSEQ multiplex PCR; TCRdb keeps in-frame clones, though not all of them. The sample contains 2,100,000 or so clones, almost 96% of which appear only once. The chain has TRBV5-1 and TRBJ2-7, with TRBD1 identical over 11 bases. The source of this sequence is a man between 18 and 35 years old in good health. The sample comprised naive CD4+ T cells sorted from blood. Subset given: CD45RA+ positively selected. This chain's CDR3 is CASSFGTGGGEQYF. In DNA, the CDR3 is TGCGCCAGCAGCTTTGGGACAGGGGGAGGCGAGCAGTACTTC.